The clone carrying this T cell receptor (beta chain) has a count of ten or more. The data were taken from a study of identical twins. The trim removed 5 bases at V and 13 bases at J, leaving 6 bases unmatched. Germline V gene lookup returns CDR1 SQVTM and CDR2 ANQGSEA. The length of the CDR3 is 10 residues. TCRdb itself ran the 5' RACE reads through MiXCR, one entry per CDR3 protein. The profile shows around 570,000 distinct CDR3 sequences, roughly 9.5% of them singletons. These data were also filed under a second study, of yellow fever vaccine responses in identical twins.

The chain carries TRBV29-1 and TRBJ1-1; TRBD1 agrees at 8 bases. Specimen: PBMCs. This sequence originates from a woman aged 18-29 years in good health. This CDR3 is CSVLGQGDFF. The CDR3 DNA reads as TGCAGCGTTCTAGGACAGGGAGATTTCTTT.